This T cell receptor beta chain was sequenced during a study of blood T cell repertoires in COVID-19. The overall study: Donors in the United States, Italy and Spain gave samples during acute or convalescent COVID-19. PBMCs, B-cell-depleted T cells, or T cells were the source of the cDNA or gDNA that made up the material.

Living in under 30 US areas, the participants were between about 18 and 90 years of age. Which cohort a participant joined came from the clinical history participants gave. Comments on this clone: Other DNA sequences in this sample translate to the same CDR3.

Sequencing used immunoSEQ multiplex PCR; TCRdb keeps in-frame clones, though not all of them. The table includes 250,000 to 350,000 clones, over 80% detected once. Trimming removed 6 bases at V and 3 bases at J, with 11 bases between. The germline gives CDR1 MNHEY, CDR2 SVGAGI. The CDR3 is 13 amino acids. The specimen was PBMCs or T cells enriched from blood (not recorded which). This rearrangement joins TRBV6-5 to TRBJ1-1; the D gene is possibly TRBD1 (5 bases). This clonotype was sampled from a woman younger than 35 who had recovered from COVID-19. CDR3 sequence: CASRGRGYTEAFF. The DNA for the CDR3 is TGTGCCAGCAGGGGGCGGGGATACACTGAAGCTTTCTTT.